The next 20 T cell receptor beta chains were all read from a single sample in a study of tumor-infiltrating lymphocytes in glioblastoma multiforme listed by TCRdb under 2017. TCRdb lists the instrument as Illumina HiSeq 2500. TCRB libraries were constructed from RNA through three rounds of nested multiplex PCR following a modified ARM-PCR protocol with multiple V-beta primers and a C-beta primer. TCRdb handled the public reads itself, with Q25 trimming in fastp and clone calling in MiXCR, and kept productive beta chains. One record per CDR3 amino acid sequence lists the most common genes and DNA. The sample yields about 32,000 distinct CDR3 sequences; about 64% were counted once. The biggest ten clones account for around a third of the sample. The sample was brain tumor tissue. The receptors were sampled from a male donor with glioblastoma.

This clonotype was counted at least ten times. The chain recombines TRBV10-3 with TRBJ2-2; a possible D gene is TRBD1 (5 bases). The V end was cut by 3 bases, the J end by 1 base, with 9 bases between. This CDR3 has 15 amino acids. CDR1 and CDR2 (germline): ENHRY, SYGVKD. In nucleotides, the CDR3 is TGTGCCATCAGTGATGGGGCGGAGAACACCGGGGAGCTGTTTTTT. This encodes CAISDGAENTGELFF.

The CDR3 DNA reads TGCAGTGACCCTTCGGGGGGGGTTACGCAGTATTTT. As protein: CSDPSGGVTQYF. The V call is TRBV20-1, the J call TRBJ2-3; 8 bases agree with TRBD2. Germline V gene lookup returns CDR1 DFQATT and CDR2 SNEGSKA (reference sequence). After removal of 7 bases from V and 8 bases from J, the junction contained 8 bases not matched to a gene. CDR3 length: 12 residues.

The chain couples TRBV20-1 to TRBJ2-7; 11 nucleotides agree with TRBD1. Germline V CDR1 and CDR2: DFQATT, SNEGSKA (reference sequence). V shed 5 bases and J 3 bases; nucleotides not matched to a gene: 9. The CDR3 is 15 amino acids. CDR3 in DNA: TGCAGTGCTGGGGGACAGGGGGGCTTCCTCTACGAGCAGTACTTC. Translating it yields CSAGGQGGFLYEQYF.

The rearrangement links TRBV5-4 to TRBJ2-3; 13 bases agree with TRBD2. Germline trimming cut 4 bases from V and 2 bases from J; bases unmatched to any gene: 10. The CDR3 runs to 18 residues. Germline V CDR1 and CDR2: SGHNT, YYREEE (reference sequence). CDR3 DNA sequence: TGTGCCAGCAGCACGACTAGCGGGGGGCTCACCATCACAGATACGCAGTATTTT. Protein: CASSTTSGGLTITDTQYF.

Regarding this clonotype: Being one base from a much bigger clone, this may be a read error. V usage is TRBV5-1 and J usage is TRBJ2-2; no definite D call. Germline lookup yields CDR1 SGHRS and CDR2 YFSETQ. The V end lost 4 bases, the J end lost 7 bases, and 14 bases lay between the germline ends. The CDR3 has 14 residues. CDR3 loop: CASSRGPKNGELFF. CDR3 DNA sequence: TGCGCCAGCAGCCGTGGCCCAAAGAACGGGGAGCTGTTTTTT. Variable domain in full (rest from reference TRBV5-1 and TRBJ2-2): KAGVTQTPRYLIKTRGQQVTLSCSPISGHRSVSWYQQTPGQGLQFLFEYFSETQRNKGNFPGRFSGRQFSNSRSEMNVSTLELGDSALYLCASSRGPKNGELFFGEGSRLTVL.

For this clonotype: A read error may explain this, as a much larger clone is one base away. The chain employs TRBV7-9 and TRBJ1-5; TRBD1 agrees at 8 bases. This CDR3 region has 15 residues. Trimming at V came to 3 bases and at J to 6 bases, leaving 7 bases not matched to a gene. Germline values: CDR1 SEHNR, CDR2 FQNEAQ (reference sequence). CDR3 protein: CASSFTDRESQPQHF. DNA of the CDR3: TGTGCCAGCAGCTTCACGGACAGGGAGAGTCAGCCCCAGCATTTT.

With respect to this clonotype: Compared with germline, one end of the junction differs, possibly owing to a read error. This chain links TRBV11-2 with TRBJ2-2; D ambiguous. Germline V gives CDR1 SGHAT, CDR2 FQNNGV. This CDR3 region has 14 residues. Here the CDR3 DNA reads TGTGACAGCAGACACGGAATAGACCCCGGGGAGCTGTTTTTT. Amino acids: CDSRHGIDPGELFF.

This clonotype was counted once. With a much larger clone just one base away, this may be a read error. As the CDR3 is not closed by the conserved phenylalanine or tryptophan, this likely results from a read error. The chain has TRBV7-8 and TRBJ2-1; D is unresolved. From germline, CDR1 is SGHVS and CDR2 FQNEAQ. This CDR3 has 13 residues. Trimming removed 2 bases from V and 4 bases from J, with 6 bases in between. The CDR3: CASSLQEYNEQFI. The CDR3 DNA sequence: TGTGCCAGCAGCTTACAGGAGTACAATGAGCAGTTCATC.

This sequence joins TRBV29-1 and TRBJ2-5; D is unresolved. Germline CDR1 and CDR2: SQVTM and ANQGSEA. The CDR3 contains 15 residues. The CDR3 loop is CSVTWEHGGGETQYF. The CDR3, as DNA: TGCAGTGTCACTTGGGAACATGGTGGTGGAGAGACCCAGTACTTC.

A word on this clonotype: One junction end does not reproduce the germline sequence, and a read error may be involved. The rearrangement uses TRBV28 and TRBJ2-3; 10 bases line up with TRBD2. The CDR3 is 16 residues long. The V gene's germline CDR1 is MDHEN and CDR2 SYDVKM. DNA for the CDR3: TGTGCCAGCAGTATTCTAGCGGGAGAGAGCACAGATATGCAGTATTTT. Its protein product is CASSILAGESTDMQYF.

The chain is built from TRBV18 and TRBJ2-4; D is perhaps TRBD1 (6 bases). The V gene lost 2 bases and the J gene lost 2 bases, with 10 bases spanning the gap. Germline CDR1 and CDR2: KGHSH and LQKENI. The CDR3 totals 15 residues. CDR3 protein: CASSPDGTSKNIQYF. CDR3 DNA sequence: TGTGCCAGCTCACCAGACGGGACATCCAAAAACATTCAGTACTTC.

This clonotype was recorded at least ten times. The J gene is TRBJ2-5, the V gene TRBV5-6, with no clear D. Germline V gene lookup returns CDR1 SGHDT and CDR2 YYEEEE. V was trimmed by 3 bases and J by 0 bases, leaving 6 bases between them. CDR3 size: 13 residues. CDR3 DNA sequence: TGTGCCAGCAGCTACGTGTACCAAGAGACCCAGTACTTC. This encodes CASSYVYQETQYF. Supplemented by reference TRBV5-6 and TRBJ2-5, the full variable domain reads DAGVTQSPTHLIKTRGQQVTLRCSPKSGHDTVSWYQQALGQGPQFIFQYYEEEERQRGNFPDRFSGHQFPNYSSELNVNALLLGDSALYLCASSYVYQETQYFGPGTRLLVL.

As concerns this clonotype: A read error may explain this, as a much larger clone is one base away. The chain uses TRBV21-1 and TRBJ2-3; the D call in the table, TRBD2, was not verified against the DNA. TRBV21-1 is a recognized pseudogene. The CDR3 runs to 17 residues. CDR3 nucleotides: TGTGCCAGCAGCAAATCCGTCAGCGGGAGGGCCATAGATACGCAGTATTTT. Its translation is CASSKSVSGRAIDTQYF.

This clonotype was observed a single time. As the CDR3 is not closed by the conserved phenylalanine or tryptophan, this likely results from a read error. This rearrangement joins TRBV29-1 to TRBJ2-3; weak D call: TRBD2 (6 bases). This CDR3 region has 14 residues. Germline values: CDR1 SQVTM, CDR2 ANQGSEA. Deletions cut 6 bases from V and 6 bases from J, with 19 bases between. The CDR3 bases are TGCAGCGTGGGAGGAGCGGTCGTAGGGGATACGCAGTATCTT. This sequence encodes CSVGGAVVGDTQYL.

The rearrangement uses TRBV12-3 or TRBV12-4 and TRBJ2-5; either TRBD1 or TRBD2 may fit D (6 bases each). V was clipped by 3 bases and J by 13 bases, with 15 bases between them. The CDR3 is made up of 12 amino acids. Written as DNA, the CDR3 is TGTGCCAGCAGTTTCCCGGGGGCGCGTCCGTACTTC. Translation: CASSFPGARPYF.

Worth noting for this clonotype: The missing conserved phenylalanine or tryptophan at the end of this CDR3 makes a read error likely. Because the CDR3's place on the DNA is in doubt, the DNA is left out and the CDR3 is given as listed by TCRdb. The CDR3 spells CASTPGQGYYEQYI. V gene TRBV6-5 combines with J gene TRBJ2-7; TRBD1, the D gene given by the table, was not confirmed from the DNA. Termini included, the CDR3 measures 14 amino acids. The germline gives CDR1 MNHEY, CDR2 SVGAGI.

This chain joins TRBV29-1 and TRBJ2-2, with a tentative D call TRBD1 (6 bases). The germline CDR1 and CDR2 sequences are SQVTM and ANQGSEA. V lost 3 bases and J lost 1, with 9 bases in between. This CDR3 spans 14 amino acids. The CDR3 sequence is CSVDQQGNTGELFF. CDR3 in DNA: TGCAGCGTTGACCAACAGGGGAACACCGGGGAGCTGTTTTTT.

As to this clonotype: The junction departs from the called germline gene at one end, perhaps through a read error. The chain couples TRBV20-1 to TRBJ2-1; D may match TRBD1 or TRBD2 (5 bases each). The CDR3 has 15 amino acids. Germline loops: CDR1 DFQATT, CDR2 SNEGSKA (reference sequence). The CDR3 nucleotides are TGCAGTACTAGAGACGGGGCGGACCTTTACAATGGGCAGTTCTTC. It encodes CSTRDGADLYNGQFF.

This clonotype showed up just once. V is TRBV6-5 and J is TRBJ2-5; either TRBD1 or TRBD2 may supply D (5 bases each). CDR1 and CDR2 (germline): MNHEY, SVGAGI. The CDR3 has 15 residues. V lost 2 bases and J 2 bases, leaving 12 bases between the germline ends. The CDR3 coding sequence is TGTGCCAGCAGTTACCGGGGCAGGCCACAAGAGACCCAGTACTTC. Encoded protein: CASSYRGRPQETQYF.

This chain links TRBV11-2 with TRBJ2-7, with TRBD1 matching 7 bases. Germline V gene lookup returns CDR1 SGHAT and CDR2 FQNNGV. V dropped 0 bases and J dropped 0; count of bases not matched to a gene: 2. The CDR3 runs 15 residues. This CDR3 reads CASSLESGGSYEQYF. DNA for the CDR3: TGTGCCAGCAGCTTAGAGTCAGGGGGCTCCTACGAGCAGTACTTC. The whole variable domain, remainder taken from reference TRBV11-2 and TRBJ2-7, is EAGVAQSPRYKIIEKRQSVAFWCNPISGHATLYWYQQILGQGPKLLIQFQNNGVVDDSQLPKDRFSAERLKGVDSTLKIQPAKLEDSAVYLCASSLESGGSYEQYFGPGTRLTVT.